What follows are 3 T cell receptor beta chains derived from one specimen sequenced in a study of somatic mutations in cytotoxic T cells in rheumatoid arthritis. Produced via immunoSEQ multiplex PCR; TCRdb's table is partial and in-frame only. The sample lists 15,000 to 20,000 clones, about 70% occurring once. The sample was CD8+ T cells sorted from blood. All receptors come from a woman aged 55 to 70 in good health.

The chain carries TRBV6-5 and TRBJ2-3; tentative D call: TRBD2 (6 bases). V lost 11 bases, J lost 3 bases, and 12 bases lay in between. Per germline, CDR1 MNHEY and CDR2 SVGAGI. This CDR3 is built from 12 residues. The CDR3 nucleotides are TGTGCCTCAACGGGGAGGACAGATACGCAGTATTTT. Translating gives CASTGRTDTQYF.

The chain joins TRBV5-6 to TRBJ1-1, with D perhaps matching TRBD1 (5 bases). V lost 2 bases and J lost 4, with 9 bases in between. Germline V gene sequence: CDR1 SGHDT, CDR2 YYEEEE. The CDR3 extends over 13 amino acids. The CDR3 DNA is TGTGCCAGCAGCTTCATCCAGGGCACTGAAGCTTTCTTT. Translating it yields CASSFIQGTEAFF. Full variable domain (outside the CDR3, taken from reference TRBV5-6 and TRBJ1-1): DAGVTQSPTHLIKTRGQQVTLRCSPKSGHDTVSWYQQALGQGPQFIFQYYEEEERQRGNFPDRFSGHQFPNYSSELNVNALLLGDSALYLCASSFIQGTEAFFGQGTRLTVV.

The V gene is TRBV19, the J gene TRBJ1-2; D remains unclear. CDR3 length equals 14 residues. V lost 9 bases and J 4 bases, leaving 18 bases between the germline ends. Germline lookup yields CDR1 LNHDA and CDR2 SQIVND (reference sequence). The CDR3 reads CASIPLAGTYGYTF. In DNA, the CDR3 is TGTGCCAGCATCCCGCTCGCGGGAACCTATGGCTACACCTTC.